This TCR beta chain was captured by sequencing in a study of blood T cell repertoires in COVID-19 (dated by TCRdb to about 2020). Some background on the complete study: The collaborator samples originated in the United States, Italy and Spain and spanned the acute and convalescent phases of COVID-19. Sample metadata almost always included a de-identified subject ID, COVID-19 status, age in years and sex. Samples came from the ongoing ImmuneRACE study (first 160 participants) plus 1,254 subjects from 6 global collaborators. The prospective study material was composed of cDNA or gDNA derived from T cells, B-cell-depleted T cells, or PBMCs. The repertoires were made available in a free public database intended to serve as a resource for research on the immune response to SARS-CoV-2. The dataset comprised deeply sampled blood TCRbeta repertoires from subjects exposed to, actively infected with, or recovered from COVID-19. Where available, HLA class I and class II types were taken from metadata supplied by the sample provider and were not determined by assay-based typing. The paper's findings and limits, for the study overall: Clinical and demographic metadata were provided uncurated, with the amount varying by source and participant.

TCRbeta CDR3 regions were amplified from genomic DNA using the immunoSEQ Assay, a bias-controlled multiplex PCR. The published analysis was carried out like this. Nucleated cell counts per sample were estimated from amplification of reference gene primers within the assay. Sequence reads were collapsed and filtered to measure the absolute abundance of every unique TCRbeta CDR3 rearrangement. For each sample, productive Simpson clonality was calculated by taking the square root of Simpson's diversity index across productive rearrangements. The clones in this table, taken by TCRdb from immuneACCESS, are in-frame only. Not every clone is retained; where verified, under half of the shortfall comes from an unresolved V gene, and the cause of the rest is unknown. V and J calls and clone size are as listed in that table; D and trimming were resolved from the DNA. The sample table holds fewer than 200,000 clones, of which around 80% were seen once. The ten largest clones capture less than 15% of the sample.

Participants in the prospective study were enrolled through a virtual design, were aged roughly 18 to 100 years, and lived in approximately 25 United States geographic areas. In the prospective study, participants were assigned to cohorts based on the clinical history participants reported in a screening survey and a study questionnaire. For ImmuneRACE Cohort 3, a participant was defined as recovered based on two consecutive negative NP/OP PCR tests, clearance by a healthcare professional, or resolution of symptoms. In the prospective study, whole blood, serum and a nasopharyngeal or oropharyngeal swab were collected from each participant by mobile phlebotomists. Prospective study participants could optionally give additional blood draws and questionnaires over an approximately two-month period. Blood samples from the prospective study were shipped frozen or at room temperature prior to DNA extraction.

With respect to this clone: Which antigen it targets is not known. No qualities accompany the bases; no much larger clone lies one base away.

Spanning cysteine to phenylalanine, the CDR3 consists of 14 amino acids. Only CDR3 DNA is held: 42 bases, read in frame from base 1. V trim: 5 bases; J trim: 4 bases; unmatched bases: 5. According to the germline V gene (reference sequence), CDR1 reads MNHEY and CDR2 reads SMNVEV. The sequence joins TRBV27 to TRBJ1-2, with 9 central nucleotides matching TRBD1. The receptor's source is a man aged 45-65 years who had recovered from COVID-19. The sequenced material came from PBMCs or T cells enriched from blood (not recorded which). The CDR3 protein is CASSVTGQGYGYTF. The DNA sequence follows: TGTGCCAGCAGTGTCACGGGACAGGGCTATGGCTACACCTTC.